These T cell receptor beta chains were read from a single sample in a study of T-cell reconstitution after alpha-beta-depleted transplantation in children. TCRdb processed the PCR reads anew with MiXCR; each CDR3 protein has one entry. This sample has about 200,000 distinct CDR3 sequences, with about 7% found just once. This specimen was PBMCs, taken before TCRalphabeta/CD19-depleted stem cell transplant. The origin of the receptors is a boy between 2 and 15 years old with acute lymphoblastic leukemia, due to receive a stem cell transplant. Both conserved end residues are part of each CDR3. A D gene is named only where the DNA matches it firmly. Clone size appears in some rows only: once, few, many, or a class for an expanded clone.

d_call: .; clone_size: few; j_call: TRBJ1-5; v_call: TRBV6-5; cdr3_aa: CASSSQQGLGQPQHF; cdr3_nt: TGTGCCAGCAGTTCTCAACAGGGATTGGGTCAGCCCCAGCATTTT
d_call: TRBD1; clone_size: .; j_call: TRBJ1-2; v_call: TRBV29-1; cdr3_aa: CSVPPGGLGGYGYTF; cdr3_nt: TGCAGCGTGCCTCCAGGGGGCCTAGGGGGTTATGGCTACACCTTC
d_call: .; clone_size: many; j_call: TRBJ1-5; v_call: TRBV20-1; cdr3_aa: CSAAEGGLSNQPQHF; cdr3_nt: TGCAGTGCTGCAGAGGGGGGATTGAGCAATCAGCCCCAGCATTTT
d_call: TRBD2; clone_size: .; j_call: TRBJ2-1; v_call: TRBV11-2; cdr3_aa: CASSQPLAVTYNEQFF; cdr3_nt: TGTGCCAGCAGCCAACCACTAGCGGTCACCTACAATGAGCAGTTCTTC
d_call: .; clone_size: .; j_call: TRBJ2-7; v_call: TRBV21-1; cdr3_aa: CASSSQVGGQYEQYF; cdr3_nt: TGTGCCAGCAGCAGCCAAGTCGGGGGCCAGTACGAGCAGTACTTC
d_call: TRBD1; clone_size: many; j_call: TRBJ2-3; v_call: TRBV12-3/TRBV12-4; cdr3_aa: CASSSTRGDTQYF; cdr3_nt: TGTGCCAGCAGTTCAACCAGGGGGGATACGCAGTATTTT
d_call: TRBD1; clone_size: .; j_call: TRBJ2-1; v_call: TRBV12-5; cdr3_aa: CASGFGRGPRNEQFF; cdr3_nt: TGTGCTAGTGGTTTCGGCAGGGGGCCGCGGAATGAGCAGTTCTTC
d_call: TRBD1; clone_size: many; j_call: TRBJ1-5; v_call: TRBV12-3/TRBV12-4; cdr3_aa: CASSPSRDRKFQPQHF; cdr3_nt: TGTGCCAGCAGTCCGTCCCGGGACAGAAAATTCCAGCCCCAGCATTTT
d_call: .; clone_size: .; j_call: TRBJ2-7; v_call: TRBV28; cdr3_aa: CASSLPRGIGISYEQYF; cdr3_nt: TGTGCCAGCAGTTTACCAAGGGGGATCGGTATCTCCTACGAGCAGTACTTC
d_call: .; clone_size: few; j_call: TRBJ1-1; v_call: TRBV6-5; cdr3_aa: CASRGVGPEAFF; cdr3_nt: TGTGCCAGTAGAGGGGTCGGCCCTGAAGCTTTCTTT
d_call: .; clone_size: few; j_call: TRBJ2-1; v_call: TRBV27; cdr3_aa: CASSLNREINNEQFF; cdr3_nt: TGTGCCAGCAGTTTAAACAGGGAGATCAACAATGAGCAGTTCTTC
d_call: .; clone_size: many; j_call: TRBJ2-3; v_call: TRBV10-3; cdr3_aa: CAISGHSTDTQYF; cdr3_nt: TGTGCCATCAGTGGTCATTCCACAGATACGCAGTATTTT
d_call: .; clone_size: .; j_call: TRBJ1-1; v_call: TRBV28; cdr3_aa: CASSFPGSTPEAFF; cdr3_nt: TGTGCCAGCAGTTTCCCAGGGTCAACTCCTGAAGCTTTCTTT
d_call: .; clone_size: .; j_call: TRBJ1-2; v_call: TRBV5-1; cdr3_aa: CASSLGLGGANGYTF; cdr3_nt: TGCGCCAGCAGCTTGGGGCTTGGGGGAGCCAATGGCTACACCTTC
d_call: TRBD2; clone_size: many; j_call: TRBJ2-1; v_call: TRBV28; cdr3_aa: CATLGTSGGEQFF; cdr3_nt: TGTGCCACCCTAGGGACTAGCGGTGGAGAGCAGTTCTTC
d_call: .; clone_size: few; j_call: TRBJ2-7; v_call: TRBV4-3; cdr3_aa: CASSQETGLGYEQYF; cdr3_nt: TGCGCCAGCAGCCAAGAAACCGGGCTGGGGTACGAGCAGTACTTC
d_call: TRBD2; clone_size: many; j_call: TRBJ2-1; v_call: TRBV5-1; cdr3_aa: CASSLMFAGGNEQFF; cdr3_nt: TGCGCCAGCAGCTTGATGTTCGCGGGAGGCAATGAGCAGTTCTTC
d_call: .; clone_size: .; j_call: TRBJ2-2; v_call: TRBV20-1; cdr3_aa: CSARGGVGATTGELFF; cdr3_nt: TGCAGTGCTAGGGGGGGTGTGGGGGCGACCACCGGGGAGCTGTTTTTT
d_call: .; clone_size: many; j_call: TRBJ1-2; v_call: TRBV29-1; cdr3_aa: CSVALSPGGYTF; cdr3_nt: TGCAGCGTTGCCCTCTCCCCGGGAGGCTACACCTTC
d_call: .; clone_size: many; j_call: TRBJ2-1; v_call: TRBV27; cdr3_aa: CASSLTWGEQFF; cdr3_nt: TGTGCCAGCAGTTTAACTTGGGGCGAGCAGTTCTTC
d_call: .; clone_size: many; j_call: TRBJ1-6; v_call: TRBV7-2; cdr3_aa: CASSLGLGSNSPLHF; cdr3_nt: TGTGCCAGCAGCTTAGGATTGGGATCGAATTCACCCCTCCACTTT
d_call: .; clone_size: .; j_call: TRBJ2-7; v_call: TRBV7-3; cdr3_aa: CASSRGPSYEQYF; cdr3_nt: TGTGCCAGCAGCCGTGGGCCCAGCTACGAGCAGTACTTC
d_call: TRBD1; clone_size: .; j_call: TRBJ2-7; v_call: TRBV2; cdr3_aa: CASSALWDRGDDEQYF; cdr3_nt: TGTGCCAGCAGTGCACTATGGGACAGGGGGGACGACGAGCAGTACTTC
d_call: TRBD1; clone_size: many; j_call: TRBJ2-5; v_call: TRBV12-3/TRBV12-4; cdr3_aa: CASSLRGRQETQYF; cdr3_nt: TGTGCCAGCAGTTTAAGGGGGCGCCAAGAGACCCAGTACTTC
d_call: TRBD1; clone_size: many; j_call: TRBJ2-4; v_call: TRBV27; cdr3_aa: CASSLGATGADIQYF; cdr3_nt: TGTGCCAGCAGTTTAGGAGCGACAGGGGCAGACATTCAGTACTTC
d_call: .; clone_size: many; j_call: TRBJ2-1; v_call: TRBV20-1; cdr3_aa: CSANGPRYNEQFF; cdr3_nt: TGCAGTGCTAATGGGCCGCGTTACAATGAGCAGTTCTTC
d_call: .; clone_size: .; j_call: TRBJ2-3; v_call: TRBV19; cdr3_aa: CASRDARSTTDTQYF; cdr3_nt: TGTGCCAGTAGAGACGCGCGTTCAACCACAGATACGCAGTATTTT
d_call: .; clone_size: few; j_call: TRBJ2-7; v_call: TRBV28; cdr3_aa: CASSLAGGLPYEQYF; cdr3_nt: TGTGCCAGCAGTCTGGCGGGCGGGTTACCCTACGAGCAGTACTTC
d_call: .; clone_size: many; j_call: TRBJ2-1; v_call: TRBV7-8; cdr3_aa: CASSLELTYNEQFF; cdr3_nt: TGTGCCAGCAGCTTAGAACTAACATACAATGAGCAGTTCTTC
d_call: TRBD2; clone_size: many; j_call: TRBJ2-5; v_call: TRBV11-2; cdr3_aa: CASSFGAGQETQYF; cdr3_nt: TGTGCCAGCAGTTTCGGAGCGGGGCAAGAGACCCAGTACTTC
d_call: .; clone_size: few; j_call: TRBJ2-1; v_call: TRBV11-3; cdr3_aa: CASKGEAYNEQFF; cdr3_nt: TGTGCCAGCAAGGGAGAGGCGTACAATGAGCAGTTCTTC
d_call: .; clone_size: many; j_call: TRBJ1-1; v_call: TRBV11-2; cdr3_aa: CASSQYNTEAFF; cdr3_nt: TGTGCCAGCAGCCAGTACAACACTGAAGCTTTCTTT
d_call: .; clone_size: .; j_call: TRBJ2-7; v_call: TRBV7-2; cdr3_aa: CASSLAPDSTRYEQYF; cdr3_nt: TGTGCCAGCAGCTTAGCGCCGGACAGTACTAGGTACGAGCAGTACTTC
d_call: .; clone_size: few; j_call: TRBJ2-7; v_call: TRBV20-1; cdr3_aa: CSARPTGTAGEQYF; cdr3_nt: TGCAGTGCTAGACCCACAGGGACCGCGGGCGAGCAGTACTTC
d_call: .; clone_size: many; j_call: TRBJ2-7; v_call: TRBV29-1; cdr3_aa: CSVGVRNRYEQYF; cdr3_nt: TGCAGCGTCGGGGTACGAAATCGTTACGAGCAGTACTTC
d_call: TRBD2; clone_size: few; j_call: TRBJ2-7; v_call: TRBV7-8; cdr3_aa: CASSPRLAGGPLEQYF; cdr3_nt: TGTGCCAGCAGCCCCCGACTAGCGGGGGGCCCGCTCGAGCAGTACTTC
d_call: .; clone_size: many; j_call: TRBJ2-7; v_call: TRBV20-1; cdr3_aa: CSAQKAANYEQYF; cdr3_nt: TGCAGTGCTCAGAAAGCGGCTAACTACGAGCAGTACTTC
d_call: .; clone_size: .; j_call: TRBJ1-6; v_call: TRBV28; cdr3_aa: CASSTPGHNSPLHF; cdr3_nt: TGTGCCAGCAGTACACCCGGACATAATTCACCCCTCCACTTT
d_call: .; clone_size: many; j_call: TRBJ2-1; v_call: TRBV12-3/TRBV12-4; cdr3_aa: CASSSYSYNEQFF; cdr3_nt: TGTGCCAGCAGTTCTTACTCCTACAATGAGCAGTTCTTC
d_call: .; clone_size: few; j_call: TRBJ1-3; v_call: TRBV27; cdr3_aa: CASSRKGESGTIYF; cdr3_nt: TGTGCCAGCAGTCGAAAGGGAGAGTCCGGCACCATATATTTT